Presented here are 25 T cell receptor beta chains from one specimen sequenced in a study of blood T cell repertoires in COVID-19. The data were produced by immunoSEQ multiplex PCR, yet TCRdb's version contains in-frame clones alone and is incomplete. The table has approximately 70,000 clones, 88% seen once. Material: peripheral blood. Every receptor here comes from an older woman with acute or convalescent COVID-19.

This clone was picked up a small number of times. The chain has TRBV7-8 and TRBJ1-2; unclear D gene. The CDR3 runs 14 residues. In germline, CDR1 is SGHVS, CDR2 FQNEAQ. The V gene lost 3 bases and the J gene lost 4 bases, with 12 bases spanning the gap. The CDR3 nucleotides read TGTGCCAGCAGCTTGGTAGCTATGGGCTATGGCTACACCTTC. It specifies CASSLVAMGYGYTF.

The CDR3: CASSSRQGQNQPQHF. In DNA form, the CDR3 reads TGTGCCAGCAGCTCCCGACAGGGTCAAAATCAGCCCCAGCATTTT. The rearrangement uses TRBV7-2 and TRBJ1-5; 7 bases are shared with TRBD1. Germline assignment: CDR1 SGHTA and CDR2 FQGNSA. The trim removed 4 bases at V and 4 bases at J, leaving 7 bases unmatched. The CDR3 spans 15 residues. Drawing the rest from reference TRBV7-2 and TRBJ1-5, the complete variable domain is GAGVSQSPSNKVTEKGKDVELRCDPISGHTALYWYRQSLGQGLEFLIYFQGNSAPDKSGLPSDRFSAERTGGSVSTLTIQRTQQEDSAVYLCASSSRQGQNQPQHFGDGTRLSIL.

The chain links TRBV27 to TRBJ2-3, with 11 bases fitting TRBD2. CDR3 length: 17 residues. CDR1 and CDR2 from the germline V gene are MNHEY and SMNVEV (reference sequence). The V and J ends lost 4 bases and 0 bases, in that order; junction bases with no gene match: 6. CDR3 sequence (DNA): TGTGCCAGCAGTTACCGGACTAGCGGGCGTAGCACAGATACGCAGTATTTT. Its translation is CASSYRTSGRSTDTQYF.

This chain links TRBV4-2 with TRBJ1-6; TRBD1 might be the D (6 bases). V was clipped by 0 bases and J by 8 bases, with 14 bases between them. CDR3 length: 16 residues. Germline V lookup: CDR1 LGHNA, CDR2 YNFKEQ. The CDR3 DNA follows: TGTGCCAGCAGCCAAGATCTGGCAGGGGCGGATTCACCCCTCCACTTT. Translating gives CASSQDLAGADSPLHF.

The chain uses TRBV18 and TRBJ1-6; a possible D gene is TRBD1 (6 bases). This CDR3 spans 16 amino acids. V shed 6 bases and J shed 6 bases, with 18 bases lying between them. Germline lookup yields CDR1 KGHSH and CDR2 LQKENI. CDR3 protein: CASSRSPDRINSPLHF. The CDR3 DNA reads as TGTGCCAGCTCGCGGTCCCCGGACAGAATTAATTCACCCCTCCACTTT.

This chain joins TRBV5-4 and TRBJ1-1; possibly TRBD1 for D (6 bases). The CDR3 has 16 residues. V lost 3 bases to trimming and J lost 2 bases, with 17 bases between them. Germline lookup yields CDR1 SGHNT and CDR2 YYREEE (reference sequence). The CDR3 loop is CASSSPTGSPNTEAFF. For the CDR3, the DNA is TGTGCCAGCAGCTCCCCCACAGGGAGCCCCAACACTGAAGCTTTCTTT.

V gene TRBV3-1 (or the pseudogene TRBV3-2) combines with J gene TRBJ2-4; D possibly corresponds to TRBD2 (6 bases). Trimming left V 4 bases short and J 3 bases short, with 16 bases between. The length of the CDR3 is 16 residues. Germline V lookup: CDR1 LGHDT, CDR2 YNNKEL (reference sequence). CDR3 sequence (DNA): TGTGCCAGCAGCCCACCGGGAGCCAGGGACAAAAACATTCAGTACTTC. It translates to CASSPPGARDKNIQYF.

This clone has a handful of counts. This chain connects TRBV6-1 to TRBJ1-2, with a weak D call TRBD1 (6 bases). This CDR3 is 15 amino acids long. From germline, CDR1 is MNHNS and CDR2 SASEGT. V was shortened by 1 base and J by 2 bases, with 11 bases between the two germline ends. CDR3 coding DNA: TGTGCCAGCAGTGAAGAGGGGGGGTTCAACTATGGCTACACCTTC. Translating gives CASSEEGGFNYGYTF.

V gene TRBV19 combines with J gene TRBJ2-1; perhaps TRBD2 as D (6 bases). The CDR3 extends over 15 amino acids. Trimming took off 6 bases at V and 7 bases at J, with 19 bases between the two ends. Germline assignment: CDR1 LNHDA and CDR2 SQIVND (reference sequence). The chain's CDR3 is CASRGGQAGWNEQFF. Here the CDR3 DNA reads TGTGCCAGTAGAGGAGGGCAGGCAGGTTGGAATGAGCAGTTCTTC.

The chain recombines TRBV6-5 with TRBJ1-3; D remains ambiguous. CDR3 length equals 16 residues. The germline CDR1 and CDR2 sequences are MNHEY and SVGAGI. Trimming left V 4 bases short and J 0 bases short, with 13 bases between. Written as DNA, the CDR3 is TGTGCCAGCAGTTCCGCCAAATTGAGCTCTGGAAACACCATATATTTT. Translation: CASSSAKLSSGNTIYF.

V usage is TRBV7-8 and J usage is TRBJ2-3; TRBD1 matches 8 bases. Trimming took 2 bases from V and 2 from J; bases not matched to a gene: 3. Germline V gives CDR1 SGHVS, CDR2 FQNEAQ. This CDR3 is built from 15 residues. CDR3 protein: CASSLQGAPTDTQYF. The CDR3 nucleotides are TGTGCCAGCAGCTTACAGGGGGCGCCCACAGATACGCAGTATTTT. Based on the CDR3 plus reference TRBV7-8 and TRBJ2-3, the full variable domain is GAGVSQSPRYKVAKRGQDVALRCDPISGHVSLFWYQQALGQGPEFLTYFQNEAQLDKSGLPSDRFFAERPEGSVSTLKIQRTQQEDSAVYLCASSLQGAPTDTQYFGPGTRLTVL.

The CDR3 protein is CASRGQGAVSGGYTF. Here the CDR3 DNA reads TGTGCCAGCAGAGGACAGGGGGCCGTATCGGGCGGCTACACCTTC. The chain uses TRBV28 and TRBJ1-2; 11 bases map to TRBD1. Per the germline V gene, CDR1 is MDHEN and CDR2 is SYDVKM. CDR3 length: 15 amino acids. After removal of 6 bases from V and 8 bases from J, the junction contained 11 bases not matched to a gene.

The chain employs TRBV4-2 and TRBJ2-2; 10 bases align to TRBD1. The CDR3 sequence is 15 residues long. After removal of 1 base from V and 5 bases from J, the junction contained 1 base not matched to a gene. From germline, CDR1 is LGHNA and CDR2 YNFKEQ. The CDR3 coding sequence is TGTGCCAGCAGCCAAGTGGGACAGGGGACCGGGGAGCTGTTTTTT. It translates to CASSQVGQGTGELFF.

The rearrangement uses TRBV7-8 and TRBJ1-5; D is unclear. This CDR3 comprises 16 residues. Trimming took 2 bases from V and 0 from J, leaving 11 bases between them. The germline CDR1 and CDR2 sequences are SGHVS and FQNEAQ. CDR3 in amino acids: CASSLREWDSNQPQHF. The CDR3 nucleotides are TGTGCCAGCAGCTTAAGGGAGTGGGATAGCAATCAGCCCCAGCATTTT.

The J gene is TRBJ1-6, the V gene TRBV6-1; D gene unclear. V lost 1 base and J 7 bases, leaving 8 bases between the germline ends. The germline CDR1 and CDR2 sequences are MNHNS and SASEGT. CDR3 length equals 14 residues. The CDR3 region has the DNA TGTGCCAGCAGTGAAGTGGCAGTAAATTCACCCCTCCACTTT. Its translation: CASSEVAVNSPLHF.

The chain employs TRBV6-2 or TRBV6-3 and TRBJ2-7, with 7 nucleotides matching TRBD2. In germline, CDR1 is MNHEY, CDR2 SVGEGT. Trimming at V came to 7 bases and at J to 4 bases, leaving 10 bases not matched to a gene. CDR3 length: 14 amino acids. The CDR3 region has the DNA TGTGCCAGCACCCCGGGCGGGAGTAGGTACGAGCAGTACGTC. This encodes CASTPGGSRYEQYV.

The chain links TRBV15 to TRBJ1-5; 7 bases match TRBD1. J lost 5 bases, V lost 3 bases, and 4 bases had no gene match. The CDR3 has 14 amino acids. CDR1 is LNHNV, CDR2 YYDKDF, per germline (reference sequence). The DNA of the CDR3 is TGTGCCACCAGCAGCACGACAGGGTATCAGCCCCAGCATTTT. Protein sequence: CATSSTTGYQPQHF.

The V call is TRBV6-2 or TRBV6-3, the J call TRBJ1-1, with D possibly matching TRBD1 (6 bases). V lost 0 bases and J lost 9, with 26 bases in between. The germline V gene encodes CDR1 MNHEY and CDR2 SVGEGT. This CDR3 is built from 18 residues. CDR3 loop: CASSYSGAGDTTKTKAFF. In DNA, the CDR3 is TGTGCCAGCAGTTACTCGGGGGCAGGAGACACCACTAAGACCAAAGCTTTCTTT.

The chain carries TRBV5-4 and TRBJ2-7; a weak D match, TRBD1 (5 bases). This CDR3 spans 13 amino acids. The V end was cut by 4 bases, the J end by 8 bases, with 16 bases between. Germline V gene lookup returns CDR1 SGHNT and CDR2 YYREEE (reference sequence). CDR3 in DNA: TGTGCCAGCAGCGTTGACAGTATCGGTCAGCAGTACGTC. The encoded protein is CASSVDSIGQQYV.

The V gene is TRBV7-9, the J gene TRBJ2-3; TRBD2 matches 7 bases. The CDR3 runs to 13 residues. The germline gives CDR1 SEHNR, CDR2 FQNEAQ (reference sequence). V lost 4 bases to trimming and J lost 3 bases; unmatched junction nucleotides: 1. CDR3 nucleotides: TGTGCCAGCAGCTCCGGGGGGACAGATACGCAGTATTTT. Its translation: CASSSGGTDTQYF.

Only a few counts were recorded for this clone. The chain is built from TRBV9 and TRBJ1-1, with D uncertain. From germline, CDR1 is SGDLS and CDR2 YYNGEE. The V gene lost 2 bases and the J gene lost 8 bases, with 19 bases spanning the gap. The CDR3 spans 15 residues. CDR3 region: CASSVGEGRKEEAFF. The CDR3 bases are TGTGCCAGCAGCGTGGGTGAGGGCAGGAAGGAGGAAGCTTTCTTT.

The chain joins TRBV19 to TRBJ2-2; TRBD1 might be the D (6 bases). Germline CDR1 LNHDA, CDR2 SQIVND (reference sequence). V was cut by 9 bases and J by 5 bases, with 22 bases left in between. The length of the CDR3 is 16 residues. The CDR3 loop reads CASGKPKGVRTGELFF. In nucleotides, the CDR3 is TGTGCCAGCGGGAAGCCTAAGGGGGTGCGAACCGGGGAGCTGTTTTTT.

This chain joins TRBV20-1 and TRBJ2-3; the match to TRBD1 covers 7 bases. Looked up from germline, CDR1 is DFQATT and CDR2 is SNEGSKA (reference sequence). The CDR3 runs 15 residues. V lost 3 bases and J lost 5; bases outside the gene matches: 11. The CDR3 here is CSASSGQVWVDTQYF. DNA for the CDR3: TGCAGTGCTAGTTCCGGACAGGTCTGGGTAGATACGCAGTATTTT.

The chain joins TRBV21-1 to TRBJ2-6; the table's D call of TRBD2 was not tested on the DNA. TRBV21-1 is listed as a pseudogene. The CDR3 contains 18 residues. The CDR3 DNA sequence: TGTGCCAGCAGCAAAGATTGGGGAGGCCGCTCTGGGGCCAACGTCCTGACTTTC. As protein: CASSKDWGGRSGANVLTF.

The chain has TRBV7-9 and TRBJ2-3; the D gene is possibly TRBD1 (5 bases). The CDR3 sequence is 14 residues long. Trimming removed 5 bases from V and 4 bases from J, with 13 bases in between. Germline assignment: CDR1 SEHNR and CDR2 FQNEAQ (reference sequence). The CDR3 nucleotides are TGTGCCAGCAGCCCGGACACCGCCCCAGATACGCAGTATTTT. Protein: CASSPDTAPDTQYF.